This entry lists 2 T cell receptor beta chains sequenced from one sample in a study of OX40 agonist ivuxolimab in advanced cancers. Produced via immunoSEQ multiplex PCR; TCRdb's table is partial and in-frame only. The sample holds about 82,000 clones, approximately 85% seen once. The sample here was CD4+ or CD8+ T cells sorted from blood, taken in a trial of the OX40 agonist ivuxolimab. These TCRs come from an adult with an advanced solid tumor such as melanoma, head and neck, liver or kidney cancer.

This clone was observed a single time. The chain employs TRBV4-1 and TRBJ1-3; no clear D gene. Trimming took off 3 bases at V and 4 bases at J, with 13 bases between the two ends. This CDR3 comprises 15 residues. Germline CDR1 and CDR2: MGHRA and YSYEKL. The CDR3 here is CASSQPRSSGNTIYF. Here the CDR3 DNA reads TGCGCCAGCAGCCAGCCGCGCTCCTCCGGAAACACCATATATTTT.

The chain combines TRBV5-1 with TRBJ1-5; D may be TRBD1 (6 bases). Germline V lookup: CDR1 SGHRS, CDR2 YFSETQ. The CDR3 runs 15 residues. V lost 0 bases and J 5 bases, leaving 12 bases between the germline ends. CDR3 in DNA: TGCGCCAGCAGCTTGGCTGGGGGCGAACATCAGCCCCAGCATTTT. Translation gives CASSLAGGEHQPQHF.